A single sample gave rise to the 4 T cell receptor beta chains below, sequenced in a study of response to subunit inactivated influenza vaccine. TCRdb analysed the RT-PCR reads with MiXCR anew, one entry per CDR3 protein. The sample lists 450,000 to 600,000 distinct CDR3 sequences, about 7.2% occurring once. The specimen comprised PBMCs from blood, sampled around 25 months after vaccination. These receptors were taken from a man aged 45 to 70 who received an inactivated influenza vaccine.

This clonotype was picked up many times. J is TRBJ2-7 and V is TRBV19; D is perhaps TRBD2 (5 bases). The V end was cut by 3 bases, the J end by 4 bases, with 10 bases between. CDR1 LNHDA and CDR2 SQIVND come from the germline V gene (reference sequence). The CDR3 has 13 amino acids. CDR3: CASSISGSYEQYF. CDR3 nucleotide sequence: TGTGCCAGTAGTATCAGCGGATCTTACGAGCAGTACTTC.

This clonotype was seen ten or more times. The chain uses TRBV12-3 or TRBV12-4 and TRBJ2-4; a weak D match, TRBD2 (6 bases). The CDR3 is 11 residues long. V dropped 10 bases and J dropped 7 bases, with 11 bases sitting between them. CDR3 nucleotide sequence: TGTGCCACCCGACGGGAGAACATTCAGTACTTC. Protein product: CATRRENIQYF.

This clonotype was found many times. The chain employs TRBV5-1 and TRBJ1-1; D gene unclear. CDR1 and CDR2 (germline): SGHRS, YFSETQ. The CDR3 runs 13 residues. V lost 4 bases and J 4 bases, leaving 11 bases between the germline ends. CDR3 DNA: TGCGCCAGCAGCGTTTCGGGTTTCACTGAAGCTTTCTTT. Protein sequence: CASSVSGFTEAFF.

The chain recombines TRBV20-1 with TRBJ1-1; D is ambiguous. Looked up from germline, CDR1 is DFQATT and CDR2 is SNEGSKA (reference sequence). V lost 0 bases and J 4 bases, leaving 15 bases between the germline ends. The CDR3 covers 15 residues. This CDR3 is CSARDSGKRSTEAFF. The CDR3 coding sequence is TGCAGTGCTAGAGACTCGGGGAAAAGATCCACTGAAGCTTTCTTT.